These 14 T cell receptor beta chains share one sample of origin, sequenced in a study of cytomegalovirus exposure and HLA in healthy donors (dated by TCRdb to about 2017). The protocol used for the library was the immunoSEQ multiplex PCR assay. For the multiplex PCR, a mixture combining 60 forward primers for TCR Vbeta segments and 13 reverse primers for TCR Jbeta segments was used. Here the immuneACCESS table is served through TCRdb, limited to in-frame sequences with V and J called. Missing clones are a known gap in these copies; in checked studies unresolved V genes cover under half, and the rest lacks a known reason. The sample table gives around 80,000 clones. The ten largest clones add up to about 4.9% of the sample. Input material: PBMCs. The receptors derive from a man aged 40-49 years in good health and CMV-seronegative.

The chain recombines TRBV11-3 with TRBJ2-6; maybe TRBD1 (5 bases). Trimming cost V 3 bases and J 0 bases, with 6 bases left between them. The CDR3 spans 15 residues. Germline loops: CDR1 SGHNT, CDR2 YENEEA. CDR3 protein: CASSLTVSGANVLTF. In DNA, the CDR3 is TGTGCCAGCAGCTTGACAGTCTCTGGGGCCAACGTCCTGACTTTC.

The chain has TRBV7-2 and TRBJ1-5; no firm D call. The ends were cut back, 5 bases at V and 7 bases at J, with 21 bases in the middle. Germline CDR1 reads SGHTA; CDR2 reads FQGNSA. This CDR3 comprises 16 residues. CDR3 protein: CASSPSPVFGLQPQHF. CDR3 coding DNA: TGTGCCAGCAGCCCATCACCCGTCTTCGGTCTACAGCCCCAGCATTTT.

DNA of the CDR3: TGTGCCACCCTCGGGGGGCTCACAGATACGCAGTATTTT. Its translation: CATLGGLTDTQYF. V gene TRBV28 combines with J gene TRBJ2-3; TRBD2 might be the D (7 bases). The CDR3 totals 13 residues. V was shortened by 10 bases and J by 2 bases, with 13 bases between the two germline ends. Germline V gives CDR1 MDHEN, CDR2 SYDVKM.

CDR3 DNA sequence: TGTGCCAGTAGTAAGAACAGGGGCCAATCTGGGGCCAACGTCCTGACTTTC. This codes for CASSKNRGQSGANVLTF. The chain couples TRBV19 to TRBJ2-6; 7 positions agree with TRBD1. Germline V CDR1 and CDR2: LNHDA, SQIVND (reference sequence). The CDR3 loop spans 17 amino acids. J lost 1 base, V lost 4 bases, and 7 bases had no gene match.

The V call is TRBV27, the J call TRBJ2-1; 9 positions agree with TRBD1. Germline V gene sequence: CDR1 MNHEY, CDR2 SMNVEV (reference sequence). CDR3 length equals 17 residues. V trimming: 3 bases; J trimming: 5 bases; junction bases outside the gene matches: 11. The CDR3 loop is CASSFLPGQGTDNEQFF. The CDR3, as DNA: TGTGCCAGCAGTTTCCTGCCGGGACAGGGAACGGACAATGAGCAGTTCTTC.

V is TRBV5-1 and J is TRBJ1-4, with D perhaps matching TRBD1 (5 bases). Trimming cost V 4 bases and J 8 bases, with 15 bases left between them. CDR1 is SGHRS and CDR2 is YFSETQ in the germline V gene. CDR3 length equals 14 residues. The CDR3 DNA sequence: TGCGCCAGCAGCCGTCTTGGGGCGAGGGAAAAACTGTTTTTT. Protein sequence: CASSRLGAREKLFF. The whole variable domain, remainder taken from reference TRBV5-1 and TRBJ1-4, is KAGVTQTPRYLIKTRGQQVTLSCSPISGHRSVSWYQQTPGQGLQFLFEYFSETQRNKGNFPGRFSGRQFSNSRSEMNVSTLELGDSALYLCASSRLGAREKLFFGSGTQLSVL.

The rearrangement joins TRBV9 to TRBJ2-4; 13 bases fit TRBD2. Losses at the gene ends were 2 bases for V and 3 bases for J; bases not matched to a gene: 8. Germline-derived CDR1 and CDR2 are SGDLS and YYNGEE. The CDR3 extends over 18 amino acids. The CDR3 DNA reads as TGTGCCAGCAGCGTGGGGACTAGCGGGACTGAAGGCAAAAACATTCAGTACTTC. Protein product: CASSVGTSGTEGKNIQYF.

V is TRBV5-1 and J is TRBJ2-3; no reliable D call. V was cut by 7 bases and J by 0 bases, with 12 bases left in between. CDR3 size: 14 residues. Per germline, CDR1 SGHRS and CDR2 YFSETQ. The CDR3 sequence is CASSQAASTDTQYF. The CDR3 DNA reads TGCGCCAGCTCTCAGGCAGCCAGCACAGATACGCAGTATTTT.

The V call is TRBV7-8, the J call TRBJ1-1; 8 bases match TRBD1. Germline assignment: CDR1 SGHVS and CDR2 FQNEAQ. Losses at the gene ends were 2 bases for V and 1 base for J; bases not matched to a gene: 3. CDR3 length: 15 residues. The CDR3 DNA is TGTGCCAGCAGCTTAAGGGACAGGAGGAACACTGAAGCTTTCTTT. Residues: CASSLRDRRNTEAFF.

The rearrangement joins TRBV30 to TRBJ1-5, with 7 nucleotides matching TRBD1. The CDR3 is 13 residues long. The germline CDR1 and CDR2 sequences are GTSNPN and SVGIG (reference sequence). V was clipped by 5 bases and J by 4 bases; unmatched bases: 5. CDR3 residues: CAWADRANQPQHF. The CDR3 DNA is TGTGCCTGGGCCGACAGGGCAAATCAGCCCCAGCATTTT. The variable domain in full, with the rest retrieved from reference TRBV30 and TRBJ1-5, is SQTIHQWPATLVQPVGSPLSLECTVEGTSNPNLYWYRQAAGRGLQLLFYSVGIGQISSEVPQNLSASRPQDRQFILSSKKLLLSDSGFYLCAWADRANQPQHFGDGTRLSIL.

The V and J genes are TRBV5-1 and TRBJ2-3; 13 nucleotides agree with TRBD2. CDR1 and CDR2 (germline): SGHRS, YFSETQ. This CDR3 is built from 16 residues. J lost 2 bases, V lost 2 bases, and 2 bases had no gene match. CDR3 DNA sequence: TGCGCCAGCAGCTTCGGGACTAGCGGGGACACAGATACGCAGTATTTT. Residues: CASSFGTSGDTDTQYF.

The chain joins TRBV5-6 to TRBJ2-5, with 14 bases aligning to TRBD2. The CDR3 sequence is 16 residues long. CDR1 and CDR2 from the germline V gene are SGHDT and YYEEEE. The trim removed 3 bases at V and 5 bases at J, leaving 6 bases unmatched. The CDR3 region has the DNA TGTGCCAGCAGCTCAGGACTAGCGGGAGGTTGGGAGACCCAGTACTTC. Translation gives CASSSGLAGGWETQYF. Supplemented by reference TRBV5-6 and TRBJ2-5, the full variable domain reads DAGVTQSPTHLIKTRGQQVTLRCSPKSGHDTVSWYQQALGQGPQFIFQYYEEEERQRGNFPDRFSGHQFPNYSSELNVNALLLGDSALYLCASSSGLAGGWETQYFGPGTRLLVL.

V gene TRBV5-5 combines with J gene TRBJ1-5, with D perhaps matching TRBD1 (5 bases). V was shortened by 4 bases and J by 0 bases, with 14 bases between the two germline ends. CDR3 length: 16 residues. CDR1 is SGHKS and CDR2 is YYEKEE in the germline V gene (reference sequence). DNA of the CDR3: TGTGCCAGCAGCCCATCGCCGGGACTTAGCAATCAGCCCCAGCATTTT. It specifies CASSPSPGLSNQPQHF.

CDR3 sequence reads: CASSERTSGYEQYF. The CDR3 DNA is TGTGCCAGCAGTGAAAGGACTAGCGGTTACGAGCAGTACTTC. V and J are TRBV2 and TRBJ2-7; 10 nucleotides match TRBD2. CDR1 is SNHLY, CDR2 FYNNEI, per germline. CDR3 length: 14 amino acids. J gave up 4 bases and V 2 bases, and 2 bases lay outside the gene matches.